Many counts were recorded for the clone carrying this TCR beta chain. In TCRdb, the RT-PCR reads were re-called with MiXCR into one record per CDR3 protein. In the table there are approximately 530,000 distinct CDR3 sequences, 6% to 9% of which are singletons. The entry originates in a study of response to subunit inactivated influenza vaccine. CDR3 length: 15 amino acids. The ends lost 1 base at V and 8 bases at J; junction bases unmatched: 6. Germline CDR1 is SGHRS and CDR2 is YFSETQ. The clonotype comes from a man between 50 and 69 years old who received an inactivated influenza vaccine. The chain combines TRBV5-1 with TRBJ2-1; 10 bases are shared with TRBD2. The specimen was PBMCs from blood, collected roughly 24 months after vaccination. The CDR3 loop is CASSLSTSGVDEQFF. The CDR3 nucleotides read TGCGCCAGCAGCTTGAGTACTAGCGGGGTAGATGAGCAGTTCTTC. The full variable domain, its missing parts supplied by reference TRBV5-1 and TRBJ2-1, is KAGVTQTPRYLIKTRGQQVTLSCSPISGHRSVSWYQQTPGQGLQFLFEYFSETQRNKGNFPGRFSGRQFSNSRSEMNVSTLELGDSALYLCASSLSTSGVDEQFFGPGTRLTVL.